The 9 T cell receptor beta chains listed next were all sequenced from one sample in a study of CD8+CD57+ T cells in acquired aplastic anemia. The authors sequenced patients whose flow cytometry had shown CD8+CD57+ cell expansion. The use of genomic DNA as template underpinned the TCR beta VDJ and CDR3 profiling. TCRdb ran MiXCR on the reads and lists one entry per CDR3 protein. The sample gives around 430,000 distinct CDR3 sequences, around 30% of which show up once; 0.82% is in the top ten. The specimen sequenced was sorted CD4+, CD8+, or CD8+CD57+ T cells (not recorded which) from PBMCs. These receptors were collected from a human donor with aplastic anemia.

This chain joins TRBV5-1 and TRBJ1-6; TRBD1 matches 7 bases. This CDR3 is built from 16 residues. The V segment lost 4 bases and the J segment 3 bases; nucleotides outside the gene matches: 7. The germline CDR1 and CDR2 sequences are SGHRS and YFSETQ. As DNA, the CDR3 is TGCGCCAGCAGCCCCCGGGACAGCAACTATAATTCACCCCTCCACTTT. Its protein is CASSPRDSNYNSPLHF.

This clonotype was detected a few times. V is TRBV7-2 and J is TRBJ2-5, with 8 bases that match TRBD2. Germline-derived CDR1 and CDR2 are SGHTA and FQGNSA. Germline trimming cut 3 bases from V and 0 bases from J; bases unmatched to any gene: 3. This CDR3 is 15 amino acids long. CDR3 sequence: CASSFSAGDQETQYF. The CDR3 DNA reads TGTGCCAGCAGCTTCTCAGCGGGGGACCAAGAGACCCAGTACTTC.

Ten or more counts support this clonotype. The chain employs TRBV2 and TRBJ2-2; D might be TRBD1 (5 bases). Looked up from germline, CDR1 is SNHLY and CDR2 is FYNNEI. V was cut by 6 bases and J by 7 bases, with 15 bases left in between. This CDR3 has 14 residues. The CDR3 region has the DNA TGTGCCAGCAGCATGAGGCAGGGCGGCGGGGAGCTGTTTTTT. It encodes CASSMRQGGGELFF.

The count of this clonotype is one. Here the CDR3 reads CASSWVGASYEQYF. DNA for the CDR3: TGTGCCAGCAGTTGGGTGGGGGCTTCCTACGAGCAGTACTTC. The V gene is TRBV6-5, the J gene TRBJ2-7; a weak D match, TRBD1 (6 bases). Trimming took 4 bases from V and 1 from J, leaving 11 bases between them. Germline V CDR1 and CDR2: MNHEY, SVGAGI. The CDR3 runs to 14 residues.

The chain combines TRBV10-3 with TRBJ2-7; D unclear. This CDR3 is 13 amino acids long. The V and J ends lost 10 bases and 7 bases respectively, with 20 bases between them. From germline, CDR1 is ENHRY and CDR2 SYGVKD. This CDR3 reads CASTAVLSREQYF. CDR3 in DNA: TGTGCCAGCACCGCGGTTCTCAGTCGAGAGCAGTACTTC.

Turning to this clonotype: This may come from a read error, since a much larger clone is one base off. V gene TRBV7-9 combines with J gene TRBJ2-7, with 12 nucleotides matching TRBD1. V lost 8 bases, J lost 5 bases, and 10 bases stayed unmatched. Germline V gene lookup returns CDR1 SEHNR and CDR2 FQNEAQ (reference sequence). The CDR3 covers 15 residues. The CDR3 DNA sequence: TGTGCCAGCGCAGGGACAGGGGGCGTCTTCCACGAGCAGTACTTC. It specifies CASAGTGGVFHEQYF.

This clonotype was seen at least ten times. The V gene is TRBV7-2, the J gene TRBJ2-7; 9 bases are shared with TRBD2. The CDR3 is made up of 14 amino acids. Germline assignment: CDR1 SGHTA and CDR2 FQGNSA. The junction had 7 bases not matched to a gene; V was cut back by 5 bases and J by 5 bases. CDR3 nucleotide sequence: TGTGCCAGCAGCCGACGTTGGACTAGCGACGAGCAGTACTTC. Residues: CASSRRWTSDEQYF. Combining the CDR3 with reference TRBV7-2 and TRBJ2-7 gives the whole variable domain GAGVSQSPSNKVTEKGKDVELRCDPISGHTALYWYRQSLGQGLEFLIYFQGNSAPDKSGLPSDRFSAERTGGSVSTLTIQRTQQEDSAVYLCASSRRWTSDEQYFGPGTRLTVT.

This chain links TRBV25-1 with TRBJ1-1; D is unresolved. This CDR3 has 14 residues. From germline, CDR1 is MGHDK and CDR2 SYGVNS. V was cut by 4 bases and J by 4 bases, with 13 bases left in between. In DNA form, the CDR3 reads TGTGCCAGCAGTGGTGTTGGGGTGGGCACTGAAGCTTTCTTT. Protein: CASSGVGVGTEAFF.

The V call is TRBV19, the J call TRBJ1-1; D remains unclear. In germline, CDR1 is LNHDA, CDR2 SQIVND (reference sequence). V dropped 0 bases and J dropped 8 bases, with 13 bases sitting between them. The CDR3 runs to 14 residues. For the CDR3, the DNA is TGTGCCAGTAGTATAGAGACCGGCAATCCCGAAGCTTTCTTT. Translating gives CASSIETGNPEAFF.